What follows are 20 T cell receptor beta chains derived from one specimen sequenced in a study of early T cells in non-severe SARS-CoV-2 infection. TCRdb recomputed calls from the 5' RACE reads with MiXCR, one row per CDR3 protein. The sample consists of about 37,000 distinct CDR3 sequences, 5% to 5.5% of them appearing once. The source material was whole blood, sampled at baseline. These TCRs come from an adult who was a healthcare worker with PCR-confirmed SARS-CoV-2 infection or an uninfected control (not recorded which).

The rearrangement uses TRBV12-3 or TRBV12-4 and TRBJ2-1, with 7 bases matching TRBD2. V was clipped by 6 bases and J by 3 bases; unmatched bases: 5. The CDR3 has 14 residues. In nucleotides, the CDR3 is TGTGCCAGCAGGCCCCGGGACTACTACAATGAGCAGTTCTTC. Encoded protein: CASRPRDYYNEQFF.

This clonotype was seen at least ten times. The rearrangement links TRBV6-5 to TRBJ2-6, with a possible D match to TRBD2 (6 bases). V lost 4 bases, J lost 3 bases, and 10 bases lay in between. Germline V CDR1 and CDR2: MNHEY, SVGAGI. This CDR3 has 15 amino acids. CDR3 sequence (DNA): TGTGCCAGCAGTTCACCCGGGAGTGGGGCCAACGTCCTGACTTTC. Translating it yields CASSSPGSGANVLTF.

This clonotype was counted many times. The V gene is TRBV12-3 or TRBV12-4, the J gene TRBJ1-2, with TRBD1 identical over 7 bases. There are 13 residues in the CDR3. V was pared by 3 bases and J by 3 bases, with 1 base of the junction left unmatched. The CDR3 DNA follows: TGTGCCAGCAGTTTGGGGACAGACTATGGCTACACCTTC. Amino acid sequence: CASSLGTDYGYTF.

This clonotype showed up many times. The rearrangement uses TRBV20-1 and TRBJ1-6, with D possibly TRBD1 on 6 matching bases. From germline, CDR1 is DFQATT and CDR2 SNEGSKA (reference sequence). The CDR3 spans 19 residues. Trimming left V 1 base short and J 0 bases short, with 19 bases between. The CDR3 here is CSARGLSITGSSYNSPLHF. Written as DNA, the CDR3 is TGCAGTGCTAGAGGCCTTTCTATCACAGGGAGCTCCTATAATTCACCCCTCCACTTT.

This clonotype was observed many times. The chain carries TRBV24-1 and TRBJ2-1; D remains ambiguous. The CDR3 consists of 12 residues. V dropped 6 bases and J dropped 5 bases, with 7 bases sitting between them. CDR1 and CDR2 (germline): KGHDR, SFDVKD. This CDR3 reads CATSPGHNEQFF. The CDR3 nucleotides read TGTGCCACCAGTCCAGGCCACAATGAGCAGTTCTTC.

Concerning this clonotype: Mismatch with germline at one junction end may stem from a read error. This rearrangement joins TRBV15 to TRBJ1-5, with 8 bases lining up with TRBD1. Germline V CDR1 and CDR2: LNHNV, YYDKDF (reference sequence). CDR3 size: 13 residues. The CDR3 is CATSRDGDRPELF. CDR3 coding DNA: TGTGCCACCAGCAGAGACGGGGACAGGCCTGAACTTTTT.

There are many counts of this clonotype. The chain links TRBV6-2 or TRBV6-3 to TRBJ2-7, with D unclear. The V gene's germline CDR1 is MNHEY and CDR2 SVGEGT. The CDR3 length is 13 residues. The V end lost 10 bases, the J end lost 3 bases, and 16 bases lay between the germline ends. The CDR3: CATGGSWVYEQYV. The CDR3 region has the DNA TGTGCCACAGGTGGAAGTTGGGTCTACGAGCAGTACGTC.

This clonotype showed up many times. The CDR3: CASTDGAGENEQFF. DNA for the CDR3: TGTGCCAGCACCGACGGGGCGGGGGAGAATGAGCAGTTCTTC. This chain connects TRBV27 to TRBJ2-1, with TRBD2 identical over 7 bases. This CDR3 comprises 14 residues. Looked up from germline, CDR1 is MNHEY and CDR2 is SMNVEV (reference sequence). J was trimmed by 7 bases and V by 7 bases; bases with no gene match: 10.

This clonotype was seen ten or more times. The CDR3 bases are TGCAGTGCTAGGGAGACAGGGACCTATAATTCACCCCTCCACTTT. Translating it yields CSARETGTYNSPLHF. The chain links TRBV20-1 to TRBJ1-6; TRBD1 matches 7 bases. After removal of 3 bases from V and 2 bases from J, the junction contained 4 bases not matched to a gene. The CDR3 contains 15 residues. Germline CDR1 is DFQATT and CDR2 is SNEGSKA (reference sequence).

The chain recombines TRBV7-9 with TRBJ2-1; 8 bases align to TRBD2. J gave up 4 bases and V 2 bases, and 10 bases lay outside the gene matches. The CDR3 is 17 residues long. Germline values: CDR1 SEHNR, CDR2 FQNEAQ (reference sequence). The CDR3 DNA sequence: TGTGCCAGCAGCTTACACCATAGCGGGAATGGATACAATGAGCAGTTCTTC. Amino acids: CASSLHHSGNGYNEQFF. Full variable domain (rest looked up from reference TRBV7-9 and TRBJ2-1): DTGVSQNPRHKITKRGQNVTFRCDPISEHNRLYWYRQTLGQGPEFLTYFQNEAQLEKSRLLSDRFSAERPKGSFSTLEIQRTEQGDSAMYLCASSLHHSGNGYNEQFFGPGTRLTVL.

This chain links TRBV24-1 with TRBJ1-2; 7 bases are a match to TRBD1. In germline, CDR1 is KGHDR, CDR2 SFDVKD. The V gene end was trimmed by 3 bases and the J gene end by 5 bases; junction bases not matched to a gene: 5. CDR3 size: 14 residues. CDR3 residues: CATSDGDRPYGYTF. Written as DNA, the CDR3 is TGTGCCACCAGTGATGGGGACAGACCTTATGGCTACACCTTC.

There are many counts of this clonotype. The chain carries TRBV19 and TRBJ2-1; TRBD2 matches 10 bases. The CDR3 sequence is 15 residues long. In germline, CDR1 is LNHDA, CDR2 SQIVND (reference sequence). With 5 bases clipped from V and 3 bases from J, the junction kept 4 bases outside the gene matches. CDR3 amino acids: CASSVLAGVYNEQFF. CDR3 in DNA: TGTGCCAGTAGTGTCCTAGCGGGAGTCTACAATGAGCAGTTCTTC.

The J gene is TRBJ1-1, the V gene TRBV6-5; D call uncertain. Trimming shortened V by 2 bases and J by 4 bases, and 8 bases separated the two germline ends. The CDR3 is made up of 13 amino acids. Germline V gene data show CDR1 as MNHEY and CDR2 as SVGAGI. The CDR3 sequence is CASSYPLGTEAFF. DNA of the CDR3: TGTGCCAGCAGTTACCCACTTGGCACTGAAGCTTTCTTT.

The chain employs TRBV3-1 and TRBJ2-1; 10 nucleotides align to TRBD2. Germline V lookup: CDR1 LGHDT, CDR2 YNNKEL (reference sequence). J gave up 6 bases and V 0 bases, and 2 bases lay outside the gene matches. The CDR3 extends over 15 amino acids. Here the CDR3 reads CASSQDVAGGNEQFF. The CDR3 DNA is TGTGCCAGCAGCCAAGACGTAGCGGGGGGCAATGAGCAGTTCTTC.

This clonotype has ten or more counts. V gene TRBV20-1 combines with J gene TRBJ1-5, with a weak D call TRBD1 (5 bases). The CDR3 consists of 14 residues. Germline V gives CDR1 DFQATT, CDR2 SNEGSKA (reference sequence). Trimming shortened V by 6 bases and J by 1 base, and 13 bases separated the two germline ends. The CDR3 DNA is TGCAGTGCAACCAGGCGGGGGAGCAATCAGCCCCAGCATTTT. It translates to CSATRRGSNQPQHF.

The chain employs TRBV3-1 and TRBJ1-1, with 10 bases that match TRBD1. CDR3 length: 14 residues. J was trimmed by 6 bases and V by 4 bases; bases with no gene match: 5. CDR1 is LGHDT and CDR2 is YNNKEL in the germline V gene (reference sequence). DNA for the CDR3: TGTGCCAGCAGCCCCGGACAGGGGGAATCTGAAGCTTTCTTT. Translating gives CASSPGQGESEAFF.

This clonotype was seen repeatedly, ten times or more. The CDR3 reads CASSQQAGGGQETQYF. The CDR3 DNA is TGTGCCAGCAGCCAGCAGGCGGGAGGGGGCCAAGAGACCCAGTACTTC. V is TRBV6-2 or TRBV6-3 and J is TRBJ2-5; 9 nucleotides align to TRBD2. Per germline, CDR1 MNHEY and CDR2 SVGEGT. The CDR3 has 16 residues. V was clipped by 6 bases and J by 1 base; unmatched bases: 9.

This clonotype was picked up a small number of times. This chain connects TRBV20-1 to TRBJ2-1; D ambiguous. The CDR3 extends over 14 amino acids. Trimming cost V 3 bases and J 2 bases, with 11 bases left between them. Germline CDR1 and CDR2: DFQATT and SNEGSKA (reference sequence). In nucleotides, the CDR3 is TGCAGTGCTAGCCTTAGCCTAACCTACAATGAGCAGTTCTTC. Its translation is CSASLSLTYNEQFF.

The rearrangement uses TRBV29-1 and TRBJ2-5, with TRBD1 matching 8 bases. The CDR3 totals 12 residues. Germline CDR1 is SQVTM and CDR2 is ANQGSEA. With V trimmed by 6 bases and J by 4 bases, 4 bases remained unmatched. For the CDR3, the DNA is TGCAGCGTGGAAACAGGGGGAGAGACCCAGTACTTC. This gives the protein CSVETGGETQYF.

There are many counts of this clonotype. The V and J genes are TRBV29-1 and TRBJ2-7; 9 bases fit TRBD1. The V and J ends lost 6 bases and 3 bases, in that order; junction bases with no gene match: 6. CDR1 and CDR2 (germline): SQVTM, ANQGSEA. CDR3 length: 13 residues. CDR3 protein: CSVSQGALYEQYV. The CDR3 DNA is TGCAGCGTCTCACAGGGGGCCCTCTACGAGCAGTACGTC.